This paragraph reports one T cell receptor beta chain. The data originate from a study of blood T cell repertoires in COVID-19. In the study overall: Specimens from acute and convalescent COVID-19 originated in the United States, Italy and Spain.

The V gene lost 4 bases and the J gene lost 8 bases, with 7 bases spanning the gap. The CDR3 extends over 11 amino acids. Germline CDR1 and CDR2: SGHNT and YYREEE (reference sequence). As processed by the authors: Amplification of reference gene primers was used by the study to estimate nucleated cell counts. Profiling relied on immunoSEQ multiplex PCR, and the TCRdb table lists in-frame clones only, not all of them. The V and J calls and the clone size are those of that table, but D and trimming were determined from the DNA. The sample holds roughly 190,000 clones; 80% to 90% are singletons and the top ten take 3.7%.

The chain has TRBV5-4 and TRBJ2-1; no clear D. This receptor was obtained from a young man with active or convalescent COVID-19. Sequenced sample: peripheral blood. Written as DNA, the CDR3 is TGTGCCAGCAGCCGAGTGGATGAGCAGTTCTTC. It is translated as CASSRVDEQFF.